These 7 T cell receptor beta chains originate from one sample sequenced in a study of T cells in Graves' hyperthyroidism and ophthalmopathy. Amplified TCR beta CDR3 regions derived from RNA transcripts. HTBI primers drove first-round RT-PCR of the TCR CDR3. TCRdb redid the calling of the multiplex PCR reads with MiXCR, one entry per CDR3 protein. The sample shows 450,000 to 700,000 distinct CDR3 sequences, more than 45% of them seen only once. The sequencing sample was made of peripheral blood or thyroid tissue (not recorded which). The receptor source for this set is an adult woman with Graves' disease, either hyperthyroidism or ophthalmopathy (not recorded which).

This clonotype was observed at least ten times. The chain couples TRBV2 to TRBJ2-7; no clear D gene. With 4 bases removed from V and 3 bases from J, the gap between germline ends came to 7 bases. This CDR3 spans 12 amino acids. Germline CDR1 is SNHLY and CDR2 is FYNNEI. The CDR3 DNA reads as TGTGCCAGCAGTGGGGCATACTACGAGCAGTACTTC. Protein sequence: CASSGAYYEQYF. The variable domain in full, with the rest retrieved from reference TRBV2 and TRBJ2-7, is EPEVTQTPSHQVTQMGQEVILRCVPISNHLYFYWYRQILGQKVEFLVSFYNNEISEKSEIFDDQFSVERPDGSNFTLKIRSTKLEDSAMYFCASSGAYYEQYFGPGTRLTVT.

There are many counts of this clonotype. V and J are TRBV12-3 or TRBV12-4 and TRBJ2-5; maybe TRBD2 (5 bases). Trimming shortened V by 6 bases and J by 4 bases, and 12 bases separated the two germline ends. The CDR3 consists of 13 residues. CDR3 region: CASRPLATETQYF. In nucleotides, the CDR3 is TGTGCCAGCAGACCTCTAGCTACAGAGACCCAGTACTTC.

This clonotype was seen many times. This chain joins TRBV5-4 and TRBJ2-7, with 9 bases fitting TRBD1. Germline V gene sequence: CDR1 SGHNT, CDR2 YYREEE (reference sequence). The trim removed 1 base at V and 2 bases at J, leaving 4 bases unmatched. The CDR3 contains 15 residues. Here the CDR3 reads CASSLTGDRAYEQYF. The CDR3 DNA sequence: TGTGCCAGCAGCTTGACAGGGGACAGGGCCTACGAGCAGTACTTC.

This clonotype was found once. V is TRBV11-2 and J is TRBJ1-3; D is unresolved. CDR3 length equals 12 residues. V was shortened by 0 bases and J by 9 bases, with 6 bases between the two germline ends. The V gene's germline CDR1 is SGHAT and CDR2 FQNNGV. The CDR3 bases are TGTGCCAGCAGCTTAGATGGAGGCACCATATATTTT. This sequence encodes CASSLDGGTIYF.

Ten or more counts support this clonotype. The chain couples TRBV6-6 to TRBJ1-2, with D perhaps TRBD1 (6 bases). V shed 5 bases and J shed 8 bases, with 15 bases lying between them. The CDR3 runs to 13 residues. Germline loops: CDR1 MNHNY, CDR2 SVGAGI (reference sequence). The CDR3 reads CASSRTVQGGYTF. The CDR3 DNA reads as TGTGCCAGCAGTCGGACGGTCCAGGGGGGCTACACCTTC.

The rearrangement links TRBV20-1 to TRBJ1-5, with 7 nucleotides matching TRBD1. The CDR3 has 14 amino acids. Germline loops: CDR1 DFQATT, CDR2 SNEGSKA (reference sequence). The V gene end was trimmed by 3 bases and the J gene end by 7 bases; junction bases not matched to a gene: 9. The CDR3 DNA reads TGCAGTGCTAGGCAAGGGACAGCGGGGCAGCCCCAGCATTTT. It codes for CSARQGTAGQPQHF.

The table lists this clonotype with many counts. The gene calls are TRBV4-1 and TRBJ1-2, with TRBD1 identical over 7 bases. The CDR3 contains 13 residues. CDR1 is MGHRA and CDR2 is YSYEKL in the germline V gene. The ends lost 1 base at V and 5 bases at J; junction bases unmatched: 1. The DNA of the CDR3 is TGCGCCAGCAGCCAAGGACAGGGATATGGCTACACCTTC. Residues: CASSQGQGYGYTF.